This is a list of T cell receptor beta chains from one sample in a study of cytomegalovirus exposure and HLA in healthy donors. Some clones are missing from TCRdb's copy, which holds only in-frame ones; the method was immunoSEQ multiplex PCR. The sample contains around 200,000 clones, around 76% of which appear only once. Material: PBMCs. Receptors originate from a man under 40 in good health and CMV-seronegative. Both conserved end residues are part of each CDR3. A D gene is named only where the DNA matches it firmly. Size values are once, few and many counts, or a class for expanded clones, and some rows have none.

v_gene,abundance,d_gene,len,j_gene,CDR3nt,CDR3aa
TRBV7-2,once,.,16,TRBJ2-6,TGTGCCAGCAGCTTAAATACAGCCGCTGGGGCCAACGTCCTGACTTTC,CASSLNTAAGANVLTF
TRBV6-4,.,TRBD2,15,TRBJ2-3,TGTGCCAGCAGCTCTAGCGGGAGGGGCACAGATACGCAGTATTTT,CASSSSGRGTDTQYF
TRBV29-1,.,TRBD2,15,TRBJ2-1,TGCAGCGTGGGACCGGGACTAGGGGTTTCGGTTGAGCAGTTCTTC,CSVGPGLGVSVEQFF
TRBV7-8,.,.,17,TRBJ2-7,TGTGCCAGCAGCTCCGGGACAATTTTTGGGGACTCCTACGAGCAGTACTTC,CASSSGTIFGDSYEQYF
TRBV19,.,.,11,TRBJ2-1,TGTGCCAGTCGGGGGTACAATGAGCAGTTCTTC,CASRGYNEQFF
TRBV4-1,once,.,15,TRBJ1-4,TGCGCCAGCAGCCAACCTACAGGGAAGAGGGAAAAACTGTTTTTT,CASSQPTGKREKLFF
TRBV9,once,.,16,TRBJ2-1,TGTGCCAGCAGCGTAGAGTTTGCGATAACCTACAATGAGCAGTTCTTC,CASSVEFAITYNEQFF
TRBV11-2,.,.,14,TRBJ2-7,TGTGCCAGCAGCCGGGACTTTGATACCTACGAGCAGTACTTC,CASSRDFDTYEQYF
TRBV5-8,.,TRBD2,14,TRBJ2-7,TGTGCCAGCAGCCTAGAGAGACTAGCCGTCGAGCAGTACTTC,CASSLERLAVEQYF
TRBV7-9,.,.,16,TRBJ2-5,TGTGCCAGCAGCTTAGGCGGTAGCGGTCTACGAGAGACCCAGTACTTC,CASSLGGSGLRETQYF
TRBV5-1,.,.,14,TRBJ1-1,TGCGCCAGCAGCTTGGGACAGATGAACACTGAAGCTTTCTTT,CASSLGQMNTEAFF
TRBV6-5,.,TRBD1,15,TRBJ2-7,TGTGCCAGCAGTTTGCAGGGACAGGGGGCGGACGAGCAGTACTTC,CASSLQGQGADEQYF
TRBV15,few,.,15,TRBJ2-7,TGTGCCACCAGCAGAGATAAGCTTAACCCCTACGAGCAGTACTTC,CATSRDKLNPYEQYF
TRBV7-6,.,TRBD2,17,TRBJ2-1,TGTGCCAGCAGCTTAAGGACTAGCGGGATTTCTAGGAATGAGCAGTTCTTC,CASSLRTSGISRNEQFF
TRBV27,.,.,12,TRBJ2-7,TGTGCCAGCGGGTTCAGGGTGAACGAGCAGTACTTC,CASGFRVNEQYF
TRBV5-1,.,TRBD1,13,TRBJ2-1,TGCGCCAGCAGCTGGGACAGGGTCAATGAGCAGTTCTTC,CASSWDRVNEQFF
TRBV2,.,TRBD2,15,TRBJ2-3,TGTGCCAGCAGTGATTTAGCGGGAGGCGCAGATACGCAGTATTTT,CASSDLAGGADTQYF
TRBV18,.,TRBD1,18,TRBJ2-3,TGTGCCAGCTCACCAGTTTGGGACAGGGGCCTCAGCACAGATACGCAGTATTTT,CASSPVWDRGLSTDTQYF
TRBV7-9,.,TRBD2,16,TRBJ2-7,TGTGCCAGCAGCGTCGGACTAGCGGGAGGAAACTACGAGCAGTACTTC,CASSVGLAGGNYEQYF
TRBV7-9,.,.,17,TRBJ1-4,TGTGCCAGCAGCTTAGGGAACAGGGAAGAGGGAAGAAAAAAACTGTTTTTT,CASSLGNREEGRKKLFF
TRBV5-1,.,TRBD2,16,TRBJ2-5,TGCGCCAGCTCAAGCAAGCGGGAGGGGTTAACAGAGACCCAGTACTTC,CASSSKREGLTETQYF
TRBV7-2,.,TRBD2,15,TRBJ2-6,TGTGCCAGTAGCGGGAGGGTTACTGGGGCCAACGTCCTGACTTTC,CASSGRVTGANVLTF
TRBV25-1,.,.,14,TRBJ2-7,TGTGCCAGCAGGGAAACCGGGACTTCACTCGAGCAGTACTTC,CASRETGTSLEQYF
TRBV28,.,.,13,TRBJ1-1,TGTGCCAGCACCAGACGGGTAAACACTGAAGCTTTCTTT,CASTRRVNTEAFF
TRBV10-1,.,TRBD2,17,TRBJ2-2,TGCGCCAGCAGTGAGGCGGGACTAGCGGGACGAACCGGGGAGCTGTTTTTT,CASSEAGLAGRTGELFF
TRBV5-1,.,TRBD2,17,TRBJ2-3,TGCGCCAGCAGCTTGTGGACTAGCGGGAGAAGCACAGATACGCAGTATTTT,CASSLWTSGRSTDTQYF
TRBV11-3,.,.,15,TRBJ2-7,TGTGCCAGCAGCTTAGTTTCTGGAGGGGTCTACGAGCAGTACTTC,CASSLVSGGVYEQYF
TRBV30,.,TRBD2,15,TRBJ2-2,TGTGCCTGGTGGGGGGGGAGCGGGAACACCGGGGAGCTGTTTTTT,CAWWGGSGNTGELFF
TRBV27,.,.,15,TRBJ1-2,TGTGCCAGCACCTCATCGCCAGACAGGTACTATGGCTACACCTTC,CASTSSPDRYYGYTF
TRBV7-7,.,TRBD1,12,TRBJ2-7,TGTGCTAGCAGCGACAGGGGTGGGGAGCAGTACTTC,CASSDRGGEQYF
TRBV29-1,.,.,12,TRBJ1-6,TGCAGCGTCGACCTTGGGGGGGAGTCCCTCCACTTT,CSVDLGGESLHF
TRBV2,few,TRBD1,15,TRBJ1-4,TGTGCCAGCAGTTCGACAGGGCTCACTAATGAAAAACTGTTTTTT,CASSSTGLTNEKLFF
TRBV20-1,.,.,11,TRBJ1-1,TGCAGTTCTAACAGGGTCACTGAAGCTTTCTTT,CSSNRVTEAFF
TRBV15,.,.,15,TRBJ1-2,TGTGCCACCAGCAGAGGCCCGGCGGTGAACTATGGCTACACCTTC,CATSRGPAVNYGYTF
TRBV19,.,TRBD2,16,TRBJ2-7,TGTGCCAGTAGGGAGACCGGGACTAGCGGCACCTACGAGCAGTACTTC,CASRETGTSGTYEQYF
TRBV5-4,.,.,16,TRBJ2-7,TGTGCCAGCAGCTTGGCCCAGTCTAGCGAGTCCTACGAGCAGTACTTC,CASSLAQSSESYEQYF
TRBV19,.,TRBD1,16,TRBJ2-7,TGTGCCAGTAGTAGCAGACCCAGGGGGCAGGTCTACGAGCAGTACTTC,CASSSRPRGQVYEQYF
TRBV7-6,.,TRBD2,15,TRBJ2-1,TGTGCCAGCAGCTCTACTAGCGGGGTTTACAATGAGCAGTTCTTC,CASSSTSGVYNEQFF
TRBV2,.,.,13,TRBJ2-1,TGTGCCAGCAGAGTGGGAGGTAACAATGAGCAGTTCTTC,CASRVGGNNEQFF
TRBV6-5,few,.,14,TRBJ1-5,TGTGCCAGCAAACAGAAAGGAGGGAATCAGCCCCAGCATTTT,CASKQKGGNQPQHF
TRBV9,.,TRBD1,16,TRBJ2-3,TGTGCCAGCAGCGTGGGACAGGGGTCGAATACAGATACGCAGTATTTT,CASSVGQGSNTDTQYF
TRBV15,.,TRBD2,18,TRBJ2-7,TGTGCCACCAGCACCCTAGGGACTAGCGGGACAAGCTCCTACGAGCAGTACTTC,CATSTLGTSGTSSYEQYF
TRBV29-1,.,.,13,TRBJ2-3,TGCAGCGTTGGGGATGGGAGGACAGATACGCAGTATTTT,CSVGDGRTDTQYF
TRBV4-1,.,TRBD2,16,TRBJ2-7,TGCGCCAGCAGCCAATTATTAGCGGGAGGGCCGGGGGAGCAGTACTTC,CASSQLLAGGPGEQYF
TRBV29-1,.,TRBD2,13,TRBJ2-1,TGCAGCGTTGTACTAGCGACCTACAATGAGCAGTTCTTC,CSVVLATYNEQFF
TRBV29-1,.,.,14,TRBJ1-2,TGCAGCGTTGGAGGCAGGTGGGGCAGTGATGGCTACACCTTC,CSVGGRWGSDGYTF
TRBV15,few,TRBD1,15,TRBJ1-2,TGTGCCACCAGCAGAGGGGGACAGCTCTTTTCGGGCTACACCTTC,CATSRGGQLFSGYTF
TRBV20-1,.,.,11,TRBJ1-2,TGCAGTGCTCAAAGCTCCTCTGGCTACACCTTC,CSAQSSSGYTF
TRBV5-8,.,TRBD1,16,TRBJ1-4,TGTGCCAGCAGCGGCCTCGGAAAGACAGGGGAAGAAAAACTGTTTTTT,CASSGLGKTGEEKLFF
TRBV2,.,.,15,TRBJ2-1,TGTGCCAGCAGCCCACAGCCGAGCTCCTACAATGAGCAGTTCTTC,CASSPQPSSYNEQFF
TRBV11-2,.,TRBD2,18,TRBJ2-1,TGTGCCAGCAGCTTAGTTTCTAGCGGGAGTGGGTCTTACAATGAGCAGTTCTTC,CASSLVSSGSGSYNEQFF
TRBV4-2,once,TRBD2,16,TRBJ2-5,TGTGCCAGCAGCCTACTGACTAGCGGGAGTTTAGAGACCCAGTACTTC,CASSLLTSGSLETQYF
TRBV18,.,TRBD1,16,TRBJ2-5,TGTGCCAGCTCACCACCGGACAGGGGGTCGGGAGAGACCCAGTACTTC,CASSPPDRGSGETQYF
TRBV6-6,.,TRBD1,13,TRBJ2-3,TGTGCCAGCAGAAGACAGGGCGGGGATACGCAGTATTTT,CASRRQGGDTQYF
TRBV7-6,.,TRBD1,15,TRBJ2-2,TGTGCCAGCAGCGTCCTCACAGGGGACGCCGGGGAGCTGTTTTTT,CASSVLTGDAGELFF
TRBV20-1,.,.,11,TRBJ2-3,TGCAGTGCTAGAGGCCCCCCAGGGCAGTATTTT,CSARGPPGQYF
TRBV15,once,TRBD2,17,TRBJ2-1,TGTGCCACCAGCAAAGTCGGCGGGAGGGCCCCCTACAATGAGCAGTTCTTC,CATSKVGGRAPYNEQFF
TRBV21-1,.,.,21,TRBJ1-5,TGTGCCAGCAGCAAAGAAATGGGGGGTCGCCCGCCTTCTCTTAGCAATCAGCCCCAGCATTTT,CASSKEMGGRPPSLSNQPQHF
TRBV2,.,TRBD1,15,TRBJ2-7,TGTGCCAGCAGTGAAAGTTGGGACAGCGACTACGAGCAGTACTTC,CASSESWDSDYEQYF